The sequence of this T cell receptor (beta chain) was determined in a study of identical twins. Carrying unique molecular identifiers, the cDNA also gained a universal primer site through template switching. TCRdb independently ran MiXCR on the 5' RACE reads; one entry per CDR3 protein. The table shows some 500,000 distinct CDR3 sequences, with about 14% occurring only once. The CDR3 is 15 residues long. Notes on this clonotype: The antigen remains unidentified.

Overall study results and limits: Models underestimated out-of-frame TCR alpha sharing in monozygotic twins.

These data were also reused for a study on yellow fever vaccine responses in identical twins.

The material sequenced was CD4+ T cells sorted from blood. This chain uses TRBV21-1 with TRBJ1-4; TRBD1 was called by the table and not checked on the DNA. TRBV21-1 is annotated as a pseudogene. This clonotype originated in a woman younger than 35 in good health. This CDR3 is CASSEYRATNEKLFF. Here the CDR3 DNA reads TGTGCCAGCAGCGAATACAGGGCAACTAATGAAAAACTGTTTTTT.